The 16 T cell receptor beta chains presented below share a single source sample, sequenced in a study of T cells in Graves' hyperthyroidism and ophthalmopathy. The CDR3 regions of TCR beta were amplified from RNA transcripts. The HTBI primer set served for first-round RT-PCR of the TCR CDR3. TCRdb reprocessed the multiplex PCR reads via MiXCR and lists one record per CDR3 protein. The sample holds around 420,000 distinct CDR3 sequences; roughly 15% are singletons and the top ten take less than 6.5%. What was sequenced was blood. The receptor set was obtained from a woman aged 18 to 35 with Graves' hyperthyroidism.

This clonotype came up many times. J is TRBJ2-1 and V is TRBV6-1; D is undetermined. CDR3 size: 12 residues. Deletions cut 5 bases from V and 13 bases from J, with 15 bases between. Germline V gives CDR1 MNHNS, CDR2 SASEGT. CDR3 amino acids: CASSPNLLSQFF. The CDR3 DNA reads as TGTGCCAGCAGTCCCAACCTGCTCTCCCAGTTCTTC.

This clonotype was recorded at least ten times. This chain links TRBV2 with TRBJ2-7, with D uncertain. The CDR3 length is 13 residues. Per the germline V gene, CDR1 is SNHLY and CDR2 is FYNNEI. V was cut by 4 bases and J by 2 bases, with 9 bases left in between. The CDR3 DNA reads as TGTGCCAGCAGTGTTCAGGTTCCCTACGAGCAGTACTTC. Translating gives CASSVQVPYEQYF.

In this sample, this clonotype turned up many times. This chain's CDR3 is CASSGGYEQYF. The CDR3 DNA follows: TGTGCCAGCAGTGGGGGCTACGAGCAGTACTTC. The V call is TRBV6-1, the J call TRBJ2-7; D is unclear. Trimming took 4 bases from V and 3 from J, leaving 4 bases between them. The CDR3 runs 11 residues. Germline loops: CDR1 MNHNS, CDR2 SASEGT.

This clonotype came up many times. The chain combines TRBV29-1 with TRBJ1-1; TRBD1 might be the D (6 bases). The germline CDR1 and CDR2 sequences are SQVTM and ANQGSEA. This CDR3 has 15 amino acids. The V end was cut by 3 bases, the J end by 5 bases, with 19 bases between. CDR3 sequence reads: CSVEGVGGAGTEAFF. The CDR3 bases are TGCAGCGTTGAGGGTGTAGGGGGGGCTGGTACTGAAGCTTTCTTT.

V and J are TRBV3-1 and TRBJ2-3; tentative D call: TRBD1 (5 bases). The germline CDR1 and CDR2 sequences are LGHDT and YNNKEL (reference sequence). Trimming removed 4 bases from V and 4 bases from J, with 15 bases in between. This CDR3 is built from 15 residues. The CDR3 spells CASSRTARGADTQYF. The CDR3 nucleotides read TGTGCCAGCAGCCGGACCGCTAGGGGCGCAGATACGCAGTATTTT.

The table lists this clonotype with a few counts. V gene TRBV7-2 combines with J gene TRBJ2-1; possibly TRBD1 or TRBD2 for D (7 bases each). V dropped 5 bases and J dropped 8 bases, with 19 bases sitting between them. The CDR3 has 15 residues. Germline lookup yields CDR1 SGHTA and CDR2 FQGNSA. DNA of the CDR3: TGTGCCAGCAGCCAGAGACAGGGAGGGTCGCATGAGCAGTTCTTC. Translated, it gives CASSQRQGGSHEQFF.

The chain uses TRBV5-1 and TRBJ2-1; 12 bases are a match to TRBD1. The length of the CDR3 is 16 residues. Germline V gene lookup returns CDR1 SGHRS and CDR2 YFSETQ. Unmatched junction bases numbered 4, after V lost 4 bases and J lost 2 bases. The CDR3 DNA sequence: TGCGCCAGCAGCACGGGACAGGGGGCGCCCTACAATGAGCAGTTCTTC. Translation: CASSTGQGAPYNEQFF.

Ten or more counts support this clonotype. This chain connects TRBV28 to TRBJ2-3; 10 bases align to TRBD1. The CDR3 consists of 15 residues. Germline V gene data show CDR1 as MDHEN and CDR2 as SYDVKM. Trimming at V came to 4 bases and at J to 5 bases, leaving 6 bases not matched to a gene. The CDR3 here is CASSSWTGGKDTQYF. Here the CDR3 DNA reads TGTGCCAGCAGTTCCTGGACAGGGGGAAAAGATACGCAGTATTTT.

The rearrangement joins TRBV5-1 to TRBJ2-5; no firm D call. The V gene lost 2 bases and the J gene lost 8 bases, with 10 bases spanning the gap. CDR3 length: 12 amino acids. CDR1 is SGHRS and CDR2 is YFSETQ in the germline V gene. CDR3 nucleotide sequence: TGCGCCAGCAGCTTAGCCAAGGAAACCCAGTACTTC. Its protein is CASSLAKETQYF.

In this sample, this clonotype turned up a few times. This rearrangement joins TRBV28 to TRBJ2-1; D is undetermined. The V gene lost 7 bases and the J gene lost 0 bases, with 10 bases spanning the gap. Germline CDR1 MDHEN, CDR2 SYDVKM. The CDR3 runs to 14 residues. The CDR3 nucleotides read TGTGCCAGCATTGGCGGCAGCTCCTACAATGAGCAGTTCTTC. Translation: CASIGGSSYNEQFF.

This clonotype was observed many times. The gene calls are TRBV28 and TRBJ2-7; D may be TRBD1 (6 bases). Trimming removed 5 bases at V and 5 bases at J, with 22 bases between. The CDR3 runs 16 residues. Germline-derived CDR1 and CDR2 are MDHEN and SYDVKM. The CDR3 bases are TGTGCCAGCAGTCTTCCCCCGATAGCAGGGGTCGACGAGCAGTACTTC. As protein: CASSLPPIAGVDEQYF.

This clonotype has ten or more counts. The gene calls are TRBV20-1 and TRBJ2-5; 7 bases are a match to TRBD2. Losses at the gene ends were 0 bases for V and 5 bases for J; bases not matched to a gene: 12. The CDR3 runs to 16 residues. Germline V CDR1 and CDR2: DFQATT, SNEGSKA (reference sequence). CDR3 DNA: TGCAGTGCTAGAGATCCCGTGGGCAGCGGGATTGAGACCCAGTACTTC. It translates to CSARDPVGSGIETQYF.

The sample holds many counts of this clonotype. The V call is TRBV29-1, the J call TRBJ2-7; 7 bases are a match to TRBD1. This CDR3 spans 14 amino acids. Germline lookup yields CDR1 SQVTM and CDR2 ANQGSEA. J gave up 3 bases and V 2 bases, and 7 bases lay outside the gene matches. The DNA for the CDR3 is TGCAGCGTTGAATCGCCAGGGGGACACTACGAGCAGTACTTC. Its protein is CSVESPGGHYEQYF.

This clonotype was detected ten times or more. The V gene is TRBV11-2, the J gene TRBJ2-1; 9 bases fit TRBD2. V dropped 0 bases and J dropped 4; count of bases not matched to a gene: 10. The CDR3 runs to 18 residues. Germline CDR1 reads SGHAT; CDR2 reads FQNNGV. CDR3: CASSLDWASGTLYNEQFF. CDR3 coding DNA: TGTGCCAGCAGCTTAGATTGGGCTAGCGGGACTTTGTACAATGAGCAGTTCTTC. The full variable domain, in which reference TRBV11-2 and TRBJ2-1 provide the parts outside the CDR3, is EAGVAQSPRYKIIEKRQSVAFWCNPISGHATLYWYQQILGQGPKLLIQFQNNGVVDDSQLPKDRFSAERLKGVDSTLKIQPAKLEDSAVYLCASSLDWASGTLYNEQFFGPGTRLTVL.

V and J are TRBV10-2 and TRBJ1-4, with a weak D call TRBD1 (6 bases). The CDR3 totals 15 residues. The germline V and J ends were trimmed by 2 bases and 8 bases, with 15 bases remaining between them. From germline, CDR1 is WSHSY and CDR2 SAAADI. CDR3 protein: CASSELTGWGEKLFF. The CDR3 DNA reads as TGCGCCAGCAGTGAGCTGACAGGCTGGGGCGAAAAACTGTTTTTT.

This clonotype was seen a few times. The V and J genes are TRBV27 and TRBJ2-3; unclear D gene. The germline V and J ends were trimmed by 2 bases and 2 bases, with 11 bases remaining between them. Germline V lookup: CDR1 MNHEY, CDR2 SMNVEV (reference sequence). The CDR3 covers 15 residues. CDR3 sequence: CASSLLHTSTDTQYF. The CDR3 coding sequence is TGTGCCAGCAGTTTACTTCATACCTCCACAGATACGCAGTATTTT.